What follows are 22 T cell receptor beta chains derived from one specimen sequenced in a study of CD8+ T cells in alopecia areata. RNA extraction and reverse transcription yielded cDNA as sequencing template. TCRdb's copy holds only in-frame clones and misses some; the assay was immunoSEQ multiplex PCR. The sample comprises more than 140,000 clones, 86% of which are singletons, and less than 15% rests with the top ten. Noted treatment: oral pan-JAK inhibitor, 5-10 mg twice daily. Material: CD8+ T cells sorted from blood, obtained at week 4, from a patient treated with tofacitinib. The receptors were gathered from a human donor with alopecia areata.

This sequence joins TRBV30 and TRBJ2-1; no reliable D call. Germline CDR1 reads GTSNPN; CDR2 reads SVGIG (reference sequence). V was clipped by 1 base and J by 5 bases, with 9 bases between them. This CDR3 contains 13 residues. The CDR3 DNA reads as TGTGCCTGGAGTGGGGCAGTCAACAATGAGCAGTTCTTC. This gives the protein CAWSGAVNNEQFF.

This chain joins TRBV12-5 and TRBJ2-6; the match to TRBD1 covers 10 bases. The CDR3 consists of 18 residues. Unmatched junction bases numbered 11, after V lost 7 bases and J lost 2 bases. Germline V CDR1 and CDR2: LGHNT, FRNRAP. As DNA, the CDR3 is TGTGCTAGTGCTATAACGGGACAGGGGTATACTGGGGCCAACGTCCTGACTTTC. This gives the protein CASAITGQGYTGANVLTF.

CDR3 in DNA: TGCAGCGTTGAAGATCTTGGGGCAGGGAGGGATGAGCAGTTCTTC. Amino acid sequence: CSVEDLGAGRDEQFF. The V gene is TRBV29-1, the J gene TRBJ2-1; 7 bases map to TRBD2. Looked up from germline, CDR1 is SQVTM and CDR2 is ANQGSEA. V shed 0 bases, J shed 8 bases, and the junction held 10 bases outside the gene matches. The CDR3 has 15 residues.

The rearrangement uses TRBV13 and TRBJ1-1; D is possibly TRBD1 (5 bases). The CDR3 spans 14 residues. From germline, CDR1 is PRHDT and CDR2 FYEKMQ (reference sequence). The V and J ends lost 5 bases and 0 bases respectively, with 10 bases between them. CDR3 nucleotide sequence: TGTGCCAGCAGCACCGGGACGGTGAACACTGAAGCTTTCTTT. Translated, it gives CASSTGTVNTEAFF.

The rearrangement links TRBV27 to TRBJ2-7; 8 bases are a match to TRBD2. The germline CDR1 and CDR2 sequences are MNHEY and SMNVEV (reference sequence). The V and J ends lost 2 bases and 3 bases, in that order; junction bases with no gene match: 6. This CDR3 is built from 15 residues. DNA of the CDR3: TGTGCCAGCAGTTTAAAGGGACTAGGGGTCTACGAGCAGTACTTC. Its protein is CASSLKGLGVYEQYF.

The chain carries TRBV29-1 and TRBJ1-2; D is perhaps TRBD1 (5 bases). Germline CDR1 reads SQVTM; CDR2 reads ANQGSEA. The CDR3 has 12 residues. Trimming stripped 6 bases from V and 6 bases from J, with 14 bases between. This CDR3 is CSVDTYFDGYTF. CDR3 nucleotide sequence: TGCAGCGTGGACACATATTTTGATGGCTACACCTTC. The full variable domain, completed using reference TRBV29-1 and TRBJ1-2, is SAVISQKPSRDICQRGTSLTIQCQVDSQVTMMFWYRQQPGQSLTLIATANQGSEATYESGFVIDKFPISRPNLTFSTLTVSNMSPEDSSIYLCSVDTYFDGYTFGSGTRLTVV.

Only a few counts were recorded for this clone. Other DNA sequences in this specimen translate into the identical CDR3. This sequence joins TRBV29-1 and TRBJ1-1; D uncertain. This CDR3 contains 10 residues. In germline, CDR1 is SQVTM, CDR2 ANQGSEA. V shed 1 base and J shed 5 bases, with 2 bases lying between them. The DNA for the CDR3 is TGCAGCGTTGAAGTGACTGAAGCTTTCTTT. It yields the protein CSVEVTEAFF.

The chain employs TRBV2 and TRBJ2-1; TRBD2 might be the D (6 bases). The CDR3 length is 16 residues. Germline CDR1 is SNHLY and CDR2 is FYNNEI. V dropped 3 bases and J dropped 10 bases, with 22 bases sitting between them. Here the CDR3 DNA reads TGTGCCAGCAGTGATAAGGGACTTGGCGAAGGGAGGGAGCAGTTCTTC. Translating gives CASSDKGLGEGREQFF.

The CDR3 protein is CSTRRGYEQYF. CDR3 nucleotides: TGCAGTACGCGACGTGGGTACGAGCAGTACTTC. The gene calls are TRBV20-1 and TRBJ2-7; no clear D gene. Germline CDR1 reads DFQATT; CDR2 reads SNEGSKA (reference sequence). Trimming cost V 8 bases and J 4 bases, with 12 bases left between them. The CDR3 length is 11 residues.

The chain links TRBV5-4 to TRBJ2-3, with D hard to call. Trimming left V 1 base short and J 1 base short, with 7 bases between. CDR1 and CDR2 (germline): SGHNT, YYREEE (reference sequence). This CDR3 contains 14 residues. The CDR3 sequence is CASSLRLGTDTQYF. The CDR3 DNA follows: TGTGCCAGCAGCTTGCGGTTAGGCACAGATACGCAGTATTTT.

The rearrangement uses TRBV14 and TRBJ2-7; no clear D gene. Germline V gene sequence: CDR1 SGHDN, CDR2 FVKESK. The length of the CDR3 is 15 residues. V lost 0 bases to trimming and J lost 5 bases, with 14 bases between them. CDR3 loop: CASSQDGRFVDEQYF. The DNA of the CDR3 is TGTGCCAGCAGCCAAGATGGAAGATTTGTGGACGAGCAGTACTTC. Full variable domain (rest looked up from reference TRBV14 and TRBJ2-7): EAGVTQFPSHSVIEKGQTVTLRCDPISGHDNLYWYRRVMGKEIKFLLHFVKESKQDESGMPNNRFLAERTGGTYSTLKVQPAELEDSGVYFCASSQDGRFVDEQYFGPGTRLTVT.

This rearrangement joins TRBV4-2 to TRBJ2-7; 10 nucleotides line up with TRBD1. V was pared by 8 bases and J by 3 bases, with 16 bases of the junction left unmatched. Germline loops: CDR1 LGHNA, CDR2 YNFKEQ. The CDR3 covers 17 residues. The CDR3 sequence is CASATSSGTGVFYEQYF. In DNA, the CDR3 is TGTGCCAGCGCCACATCATCAGGGACAGGGGTGTTCTACGAGCAGTACTTC.

The chain carries TRBV7-7 and TRBJ2-7; weak D call: TRBD1 (5 bases). V lost 4 bases and J 4 bases, leaving 11 bases between the germline ends. The CDR3 contains 13 residues. Germline V gene sequence: CDR1 SSHAT, CDR2 FNYEAQ (reference sequence). The CDR3: CASSSLPGYEQYF. The CDR3 nucleotides are TGTGCCAGCAGCTCGCTCCCAGGGTACGAGCAGTACTTC. The variable domain in full, with the rest retrieved from reference TRBV7-7 and TRBJ2-7, is GAGVSQSPRYKVTKRGQDVTLRCDPISSHATLYWYQQALGQGPEFLTYFNYEAQPDKSGLPSDRFSAERPEGSISTLTIQRTEQRDSAMYRCASSSLPGYEQYFGPGTRLTVT.

CDR3 nucleotides: TGCAGCGTTTACTCGGAAACCTTCGAGCAGTACTTC. This sequence encodes CSVYSETFEQYF. The chain carries TRBV29-1 and TRBJ2-7; D remains ambiguous. V was cut by 5 bases and J by 6 bases, with 14 bases left in between. CDR3 length: 12 residues. CDR1 is SQVTM and CDR2 is ANQGSEA in the germline V gene.

This clone was seen a few times. V and J are TRBV5-4 and TRBJ2-7; the match to TRBD2 covers 13 bases. The CDR3 consists of 16 residues. The germline V gene has CDR1 SGHNT and CDR2 YYREEE (reference sequence). Trimming took 2 bases from V and 2 from J; bases not matched to a gene: 4. Here the CDR3 reads CASSLGTSGTTYEQYF. CDR3 coding DNA: TGTGCCAGCAGCTTAGGGACTAGCGGGACCACCTACGAGCAGTACTTC. Based on the CDR3 plus reference TRBV5-4 and TRBJ2-7, the full variable domain is ETGVTQSPTHLIKTRGQQVTLRCSSQSGHNTVSWYQQALGQGPQFIFQYYREEENGRGNFPPRFSGLQFPNYSSELNVNALELDDSALYLCASSLGTSGTTYEQYFGPGTRLTVT.

The chain couples TRBV4-1 to TRBJ2-1; 10 bases match TRBD2. Germline values: CDR1 MGHRA, CDR2 YSYEKL. V dropped 1 base and J dropped 4; count of bases not matched to a gene: 13. This CDR3 comprises 19 residues. The CDR3 DNA is TGCGCCAGCAGCCAAGGGGGAGCGGGAGGGCCTATGGGATACAATGAGCAGTTCTTC. Its protein is CASSQGGAGGPMGYNEQFF.

The chain carries TRBV5-4 and TRBJ2-5; maybe TRBD1 (6 bases). From germline, CDR1 is SGHNT and CDR2 YYREEE (reference sequence). There are 12 residues in the CDR3. The germline V and J ends were trimmed by 6 bases and 5 bases, with 11 bases remaining between them. CDR3 in amino acids: CASNTGQETQYF. Written as DNA, the CDR3 is TGTGCCAGCAACACAGGGCAGGAGACCCAGTACTTC.

J is TRBJ2-7 and V is TRBV29-1; 8 nucleotides match TRBD1. Unmatched junction bases numbered 5, after V lost 1 base and J lost 3 bases. This CDR3 spans 14 amino acids. The germline V gene has CDR1 SQVTM and CDR2 ANQGSEA. The CDR3 nucleotides read TGCAGCGTTGAAGGGGTCGGACAGGGCTACGAGCAGTACTTC. Translation gives CSVEGVGQGYEQYF.

The chain carries TRBV13 and TRBJ2-3; D remains ambiguous. Germline V gene lookup returns CDR1 PRHDT and CDR2 FYEKMQ (reference sequence). Between the trimmed V and J ends, which lost 8 bases and 4 bases, there was a span of 4 bases. The CDR3 covers 10 residues. For the CDR3, the DNA is TGTGCCAGCTTAGCAGATACGCAGTATTTT. It translates to CASLADTQYF. Together with reference TRBV13 and TRBJ2-3, the CDR3 gives the full variable domain: AAGVIQSPRHLIKEKRETATLKCYPIPRHDTVYWYQQGPGQDPQFLISFYEKMQSDKGSIPDRFSAQQFSDYHSELNMSSLELGDSALYFCASLADTQYFGPGTRLTVL.

This rearrangement joins TRBV30 to TRBJ2-7, with a tentative D call TRBD2 (5 bases). The CDR3 covers 12 residues. V lost 4 bases to trimming and J lost 7 bases, with 14 bases between them. Germline lookup yields CDR1 GTSNPN and CDR2 SVGIG (reference sequence). The DNA for the CDR3 is TGTGCCTGGAATGAGGGCTCGGGAGAGCAGTACTTC. It codes for CAWNEGSGEQYF. The whole variable domain, filled in from reference TRBV30 and TRBJ2-7, reads SQTIHQWPATLVQPVGSPLSLECTVEGTSNPNLYWYRQAAGRGLQLLFYSVGIGQISSEVPQNLSASRPQDRQFILSSKKLLLSDSGFYLCAWNEGSGEQYFGPGTRLTVT.

The J gene is TRBJ2-1, the V gene TRBV27; possibly TRBD2 for D (6 bases). The CDR3 contains 11 residues. Germline V gene lookup returns CDR1 MNHEY and CDR2 SMNVEV (reference sequence). Trimming stripped 7 bases from V and 10 bases from J, with 11 bases between. DNA for the CDR3: TGTGCCAGCACCCGGGGGAAAGAGCAGTTCTTC. This encodes CASTRGKEQFF.

In the case of this clone: At the DNA level, this CDR3 is encoded by other sequences in the same sample as well. The J gene is TRBJ2-5, the V gene TRBV29-1; 7 bases are a match to TRBD2. CDR1 SQVTM and CDR2 ANQGSEA come from the germline V gene. The ends lost 2 bases at V and 0 bases at J; junction bases unmatched: 6. The CDR3 totals 15 residues. In nucleotides, the CDR3 is TGCAGCGTTGAATTGGCGGGAGCATACCAAGAGACCCAGTACTTC. This translates into CSVELAGAYQETQYF.